This T cell receptor beta chain was sequenced during a study of CD8+ T cells in alopecia areata. Study results and caveats: For baseline CD8+ expansion, any link to response stays uncertain with one nonresponder. Alphabeta T cells residing in normal skin are also sequenced in scalp samples. Elevated clonality characterized lesional scalp relative to normal scalp, particularly in alopecia totalis/universalis. During tofacitinib treatment, many expanded lesional clones remained in scalp and blood.

Concerning this clone: Its antigen is undetermined.

Treatment meaning: oral pan-JAK inhibitor, 5-10 mg twice daily. CDR1 and CDR2 from the germline V gene are MGHRA and YSYEKL. This CDR3 is 14 amino acids long. Trimming stripped 0 bases from V and 5 bases from J, with 7 bases between. Extraction and reverse transcription of RNA yielded cDNA as the sequencing template. Generated by immunoSEQ multiplex PCR, the TCRdb table keeps only in-frame clones and is missing some. This sample yields over 150,000 clones, of which 50% to 60% are seen a single time; about 0.65% belongs to the top ten. This chain uses TRBV4-1 with TRBJ1-4; D is unresolved. The sample consisted of CD4+ T cells sorted from blood, taken at week 4, from a patient treated with tofacitinib. The receptor comes from a human donor with alopecia areata. The CDR3 loop is CASSQEEENEKLFF. In DNA, the CDR3 is TGCGCCAGCAGCCAAGAAGAAGAAAATGAAAAACTGTTTTTT.